The 19 T cell receptor beta chains reported below all come from one sample, sequenced in a study of T cells expressing NK-cell markers. Reanalyzing the 5' RACE reads, TCRdb keeps one entry per CDR3 protein, without DNA. The table lists around 140,000 distinct CDR3 sequences. The specimen sequenced was blood T cells: a sorted CD56 or NKG2C T cell subset, CD4+ or CD8+ T cells, or bulk PBMC T cells (not recorded which). These receptors all come from a man between 18 and 35 years old in good health.

The chain is built from TRBV20-1 and TRBJ2-1; TCRdb reports TRBD2, a call that lacks DNA to check it against. This CDR3 is built from 14 residues. In germline, CDR1 is DFQATT, CDR2 SNEGSKA (reference sequence). The CDR3 is CSAILAGVMNEQFF.

V usage is TRBV19 and J usage is TRBJ1-2; the D call from TCRdb, TRBD1, cannot be confirmed without DNA. This CDR3 contains 13 residues. CDR1 is LNHDA and CDR2 is SQIVND in the germline V gene (reference sequence). The chain's CDR3 is CASQPGGNYGYTF.

CDR3 protein: CSVGRTTEPEAFF. This chain connects TRBV29-1 to TRBJ1-1. Germline CDR1 SQVTM, CDR2 ANQGSEA. CDR3 length equals 13 residues.

This chain connects TRBV5-4 to TRBJ2-5; the D gene TCRdb calls, TRBD2, cannot be checked with no DNA. The CDR3 sequence is 17 residues long. Germline CDR1 and CDR2: SGHNT and YYREEE (reference sequence). The CDR3 here is CASSLARASGRQETQYF. The whole variable domain, filled in from reference TRBV5-4 and TRBJ2-5, reads ETGVTQSPTHLIKTRGQQVTLRCSSQSGHNTVSWYQQALGQGPQFIFQYYREEENGRGNFPPRFSGLQFPNYSSELNVNALELDDSALYLCASSLARASGRQETQYFGPGTRLLVL.

V is TRBV27 and J is TRBJ2-1. The CDR3 runs 17 residues. Germline V gene sequence: CDR1 MNHEY, CDR2 SMNVEV (reference sequence). CDR3 protein: CASSTWSRRFLGYEQFF.

The V call is TRBV7-9, the J call TRBJ1-1; TCRdb outputs TRBD1, but without DNA this stays unchecked. The CDR3 runs to 12 residues. Per germline, CDR1 SEHNR and CDR2 FQNEAQ (reference sequence). The CDR3 loop reads CASSPDRLKAFF.

The J gene is TRBJ1-6, the V gene TRBV4-1. The CDR3 consists of 15 residues. The V gene's germline CDR1 is MGHRA and CDR2 YSYEKL. This CDR3 is CASSQTRSLNSPLHF.

V usage is TRBV7-9 and J usage is TRBJ2-1. This CDR3 comprises 12 residues. CDR1 and CDR2 from the germline V gene are SEHNR and FQNEAQ (reference sequence). The CDR3 sequence: CASSLRSDEQFF.

The chain combines TRBV6-5 with TRBJ2-1; checking the TCRdb D call of TRBD2 is not possible without DNA. The CDR3 loop spans 19 amino acids. Germline CDR1 MNHEY, CDR2 SVGAGI. The CDR3 sequence is CASSYSAVRVAGVGDEQFF.

The J gene is TRBJ2-3, the V gene TRBV2; there is no DNA to check the TCRdb D call of TRBD1. Per germline, CDR1 SNHLY and CDR2 FYNNEI. CDR3 length: 16 residues. The CDR3 region is CASSEWRQGVTDTQYF. The whole variable domain, remainder taken from reference TRBV2 and TRBJ2-3, is EPEVTQTPSHQVTQMGQEVILRCVPISNHLYFYWYRQILGQKVEFLVSFYNNEISEKSEIFDDQFSVERPDGSNFTLKIRSTKLEDSAMYFCASSEWRQGVTDTQYFGPGTRLTVL.

V usage is TRBV4-2 and J usage is TRBJ2-3; TCRdb returns TRBD2, unconfirmable since there is no DNA. The germline V gene encodes CDR1 LGHNA and CDR2 YNFKEQ. The CDR3 consists of 19 residues. The CDR3 spells CASSQDVLAGVMGTDTQYF.

V usage is TRBV5-6 and J usage is TRBJ2-1; TCRdb picks TRBD2, but there is no DNA to check that call. CDR3 length: 12 residues. CDR1 is SGHDT and CDR2 is YYEEEE in the germline V gene. The CDR3 loop is CAGTASGNEQFF.

This sequence joins TRBV12-3 or TRBV12-4 and TRBJ2-2; TCRdb picks TRBD2, but there is no DNA to check that call. CDR3 length equals 18 residues. The CDR3 sequence is CASSLWGLEAPNTGELFF.

The V gene is TRBV28, the J gene TRBJ2-7; lacking DNA, the TRBD2 call made by TCRdb goes unchecked. There are 13 residues in the CDR3. Germline V gene lookup returns CDR1 MDHEN and CDR2 SYDVKM. The chain's CDR3 is CASSIGTSSEQYF.

This chain links TRBV4-3 with TRBJ2-1; TCRdb reports TRBD2, a call that lacks DNA to check it against. Germline lookup yields CDR1 LGHNA and CDR2 YSLEER. This CDR3 has 15 amino acids. The CDR3 is CASSQTSGPYNEQFF.

V is TRBV5-1 and J is TRBJ2-1; TCRdb's D call, TRBD1, is unchecked because there is no DNA. The V gene's germline CDR1 is SGHRS and CDR2 YFSETQ. CDR3 size: 15 residues. This CDR3 is CASSLSPRDYNEQFF.

The gene calls are TRBV10-2 and TRBJ2-2. The CDR3 spans 12 residues. Per the germline V gene, CDR1 is WSHSY and CDR2 is SAAADI. This CDR3 is CASALVYGELFF.

The chain combines TRBV20-1 with TRBJ2-1. The CDR3 runs 12 residues. Germline loops: CDR1 DFQATT, CDR2 SNEGSKA (reference sequence). The CDR3 reads CSATGGPNEQFF.

The chain employs TRBV10-3 and TRBJ1-5. The length of the CDR3 is 15 residues. Germline V gene sequence: CDR1 ENHRY, CDR2 SYGVKD. The CDR3 spells CAIRSSRENNQPQHF.